This TCR beta chain was sequenced for a study of blood T cell repertoires in COVID-19. This table comes from immunoSEQ multiplex PCR, and its TCRdb copy is limited to in-frame clones, with some not included. The sample lists tens of thousands of clones, over 80% seen once, with roughly a tenth in the top ten. CDR3 size: 15 residues. From germline, CDR1 is SEHNR and CDR2 FQNEAQ (reference sequence). Trimming removed 5 bases at V and 0 bases at J, with 8 bases between. Sequenced material: peripheral blood. The J gene is TRBJ2-6, the V gene TRBV7-9; D unresolved. The TCR was taken from a human donor in a cohort sampled during active COVID-19. CDR3 region: CASSPHSSGANVLTF. The CDR3, as DNA: TGTGCCAGCAGCCCCCACTCCTCTGGGGCCAACGTCCTGACTTTC.